This passage covers 25 T cell receptor beta chains from one sample sequenced in a study of cytomegalovirus exposure and HLA in healthy donors. PCR was performed using 60 Vbeta and 13 Jbeta primers. TCRdb's table, derived via immunoSEQ multiplex PCR, lists solely in-frame clones and lacks some. This sample carries 100,000 or so clones, under 80% of them seen once, and the ten largest clones take just under 4%. Specimen: PBMCs. The source is a woman between 50 and 59 years old in good health and CMV-seropositive.

V and J are TRBV6-1 and TRBJ2-1; D gene uncertain. Germline V gene data show CDR1 as MNHNS and CDR2 as SASEGT. The CDR3 runs to 11 residues. V lost 6 bases, J lost 7 bases, and 7 bases lay in between. CDR3 sequence reads: CASSLSNEQFF. CDR3 bases: TGTGCCAGCAGCCTAAGTAATGAGCAGTTCTTC.

This clone came up a few times. This chain joins TRBV10-2 and TRBJ1-1; 7 nucleotides match TRBD1. Germline V gene lookup returns CDR1 WSHSY and CDR2 SAAADI. The CDR3 is made up of 11 amino acids. J was trimmed by 7 bases and V by 5 bases; bases with no gene match: 1. The CDR3 region is CASSRQGEAFF. DNA for the CDR3: TGCGCCAGCAGTAGACAGGGTGAAGCTTTCTTT.

The gene calls are TRBV5-4 and TRBJ2-7; D is unresolved. V was cut by 3 bases and J by 2 bases, with 15 bases left in between. Per the germline V gene, CDR1 is SGHNT and CDR2 is YYREEE (reference sequence). The CDR3 loop spans 15 amino acids. The CDR3 reads CASSSRRNFPYEQYF. CDR3 coding DNA: TGTGCCAGCAGCTCCCGCAGGAATTTTCCCTACGAGCAGTACTTC.

V gene TRBV29-1 combines with J gene TRBJ1-2; D is undetermined. The germline V gene encodes CDR1 SQVTM and CDR2 ANQGSEA. This CDR3 region has 15 residues. V was cut by 5 bases and J by 1 base, with 17 bases left in between. CDR3 sequence reads: CSVLKEPLINYGYTF. The CDR3 DNA reads TGCAGCGTTTTGAAAGAACCCCTAATTAACTATGGCTACACCTTC.

CDR3 in amino acids: CASSPNRDRPYNEQFF. The DNA of the CDR3 is TGTGCCAGCTCACCGAACCGGGACAGGCCTTACAATGAGCAGTTCTTC. J is TRBJ2-1 and V is TRBV18; 8 bases map to TRBD1. The CDR3 has 16 residues. Germline CDR1 is KGHSH and CDR2 is LQKENI. Losses at the gene ends were 3 bases for V and 4 bases for J; bases not matched to a gene: 8. The whole variable domain, filled in from reference TRBV18 and TRBJ2-1, reads NAGVMQNPRHLVRRRGQEARLRCSPMKGHSHVYWYRQLPEEGLKFMVYLQKENIIDESGMPKERFSAEFPKEGPSILRIQQVVRGDSAAYFCASSPNRDRPYNEQFFGPGTRLTVL.

The rearrangement uses TRBV5-4 and TRBJ2-5, with TRBD1 matching 9 bases. This CDR3 region has 14 residues. Germline V CDR1 and CDR2: SGHNT, YYREEE (reference sequence). The V segment lost 3 bases and the J segment 5 bases; nucleotides outside the gene matches: 5. The CDR3 is CASSSAGTGETQYF. In nucleotides, the CDR3 is TGTGCCAGCAGCTCCGCCGGGACAGGGGAGACCCAGTACTTC.

The J gene is TRBJ1-1, the V gene TRBV14; D gene uncertain. V gave up 0 bases and J gave up 3 bases, with 14 bases separating them. Germline values: CDR1 SGHDN, CDR2 FVKESK. The CDR3 sequence is 16 residues long. This chain's CDR3 is CASSQDTARLYTEAFF. The CDR3 DNA follows: TGTGCCAGCAGCCAAGATACGGCCAGGTTATACACTGAAGCTTTCTTT. Supplemented by reference TRBV14 and TRBJ1-1, the full variable domain reads EAGVTQFPSHSVIEKGQTVTLRCDPISGHDNLYWYRRVMGKEIKFLLHFVKESKQDESGMPNNRFLAERTGGTYSTLKVQPAELEDSGVYFCASSQDTARLYTEAFFGQGTRLTVV.

V and J are TRBV7-2 and TRBJ2-5; D call uncertain. The V gene lost 2 bases and the J gene lost 7 bases, with 5 bases spanning the gap. Germline CDR1 is SGHTA and CDR2 is FQGNSA. This CDR3 contains 11 residues. CDR3 amino acids: CASSLTGTQYF. DNA of the CDR3: TGTGCCAGCAGCTTAACCGGGACCCAGTACTTC.

In this sample, this clone turned up a few times. This sequence joins TRBV5-8 and TRBJ2-5; D possibly corresponds to TRBD2 (6 bases). The end of the DNA aligns better with TRBJ2-7, so the J call may be wrong. CDR1 is SGHTS, CDR2 YDEGEE, per germline. The CDR3 has 14 residues. The CDR3 spells CASSSPGGSYEQYF. CDR3 nucleotide sequence: TGTGCCAGCAGCTCCCCTGGAGGGTCCTACGAGCAGTACTTC.

This chain joins TRBV14 and TRBJ2-6; 12 positions match TRBD1. This CDR3 contains 17 residues. V was clipped by 4 bases and J by 3 bases; unmatched bases: 4. CDR1 SGHDN and CDR2 FVKESK come from the germline V gene. Here the CDR3 DNA reads TGTGCCAGCAGCCCGGGACAGGGGGCGTTTGGGGCCAACGTCCTGACTTTC. Protein product: CASSPGQGAFGANVLTF. Full variable domain (remainder filled in from reference TRBV14 and TRBJ2-6): EAGVTQFPSHSVIEKGQTVTLRCDPISGHDNLYWYRRVMGKEIKFLLHFVKESKQDESGMPNNRFLAERTGGTYSTLKVQPAELEDSGVYFCASSPGQGAFGANVLTFGAGSRLTVL.

The V call is TRBV7-2, the J call TRBJ1-5, with no clear D. This CDR3 has 12 residues. With 4 bases removed from V and 3 bases from J, the gap between germline ends came to 4 bases. Germline CDR1 and CDR2: SGHTA and FQGNSA. CDR3 sequence (DNA): TGTGCCAGCAGCTACTACAATCAGCCCCAGCATTTT. Protein: CASSYYNQPQHF. The full variable domain, in which reference TRBV7-2 and TRBJ1-5 provide the parts outside the CDR3, is GAGVSQSPSNKVTEKGKDVELRCDPISGHTALYWYRQSLGQGLEFLIYFQGNSAPDKSGLPSDRFSAERTGGSVSTLTIQRTQQEDSAVYLCASSYYNQPQHFGDGTRLSIL.

The chain carries TRBV29-1 and TRBJ1-1; TRBD1 agrees at 9 bases. Germline CDR1 reads SQVTM; CDR2 reads ANQGSEA. This CDR3 has 15 residues. The V gene end was trimmed by 4 bases and the J gene end by 1 base; junction bases not matched to a gene: 7. The CDR3 here is CSVGPPGQGNTEAFF. CDR3 sequence (DNA): TGCAGCGTTGGGCCACCGGGACAGGGGAACACTGAAGCTTTCTTT. Together with reference TRBV29-1 and TRBJ1-1, the CDR3 gives the full variable domain: SAVISQKPSRDICQRGTSLTIQCQVDSQVTMMFWYRQQPGQSLTLIATANQGSEATYESGFVIDKFPISRPNLTFSTLTVSNMSPEDSSIYLCSVGPPGQGNTEAFFGQGTRLTVV.

This clone was counted between two and nine times. The chain couples TRBV4-2 to TRBJ1-1, with D unresolved. Germline CDR1 is LGHNA and CDR2 is YNFKEQ. The V end lost 4 bases, the J end lost 5 bases, and 14 bases lay between the germline ends. CDR3 size: 14 residues. CDR3: CASSRSKGETEAFF. The DNA for the CDR3 is TGTGCCAGCAGCCGCAGCAAAGGAGAGACTGAAGCTTTCTTT.

The chain uses TRBV6-5 and TRBJ2-1, with 10 bases lining up with TRBD2. The CDR3 loop spans 12 amino acids. The ends lost 8 bases at V and 12 bases at J; junction bases unmatched: 7. Germline values: CDR1 MNHEY, CDR2 SVGAGI. The CDR3: CASGIAGGGQFF. The CDR3 DNA reads as TGTGCCAGCGGCATAGCGGGGGGCGGGCAGTTCTTC.

This clone was found a few times. The germline gene is not matched at one end of the junction; a read error may be the cause. J is TRBJ2-1 and V is TRBV7-7; D possibly corresponds to TRBD1 (6 bases). This CDR3 spans 12 amino acids. In germline, CDR1 is SSHAT, CDR2 FNYEAQ (reference sequence). CDR3 in DNA: TGTGCTAGCAGCCATACAGGGAACGAGCAGTTCTTC. It translates to CASSHTGNEQFF.

The V and J genes are TRBV9 and TRBJ2-2, with D unclear. The CDR3 has 14 amino acids. Germline CDR1 reads SGDLS; CDR2 reads YYNGEE. Trimming stripped 0 bases from V and 4 bases from J, with 7 bases between. This CDR3 is CASSVVSSTGELFF. CDR3 in DNA: TGTGCCAGCAGCGTAGTGTCCAGCACCGGGGAGCTGTTTTTT.

The rearrangement joins TRBV30 to TRBJ2-7; 8 bases fit TRBD1. This CDR3 has 14 amino acids. The trim removed 3 bases at V and 2 bases at J, leaving 6 bases unmatched. The germline V gene has CDR1 GTSNPN and CDR2 SVGIG (reference sequence). CDR3 region: CAWRLGTGTYEQYF. CDR3 sequence (DNA): TGTGCCTGGAGGCTCGGGACAGGAACCTACGAGCAGTACTTC.

The chain employs TRBV10-1 and TRBJ2-7, with D unclear. V was shortened by 2 bases and J by 2 bases, with 4 bases between the two germline ends. The germline CDR1 and CDR2 sequences are WNHNN and SYGVQD (reference sequence). The CDR3 runs to 12 residues. The CDR3 sequence: CASSESTYEQYF. For the CDR3, the DNA is TGCGCCAGCAGTGAGAGCACCTACGAGCAGTACTTC.

V usage is TRBV13 and J usage is TRBJ1-2; 8 nucleotides agree with TRBD1. Looked up from germline, CDR1 is PRHDT and CDR2 is FYEKMQ (reference sequence). V was clipped by 1 base and J by 6 bases; unmatched bases: 7. The CDR3 has 15 residues. CDR3 sequence reads: CASSLAPSTGDGYTF. In nucleotides, the CDR3 is TGTGCCAGCAGCTTAGCACCCTCGACAGGGGATGGCTACACCTTC.

This CDR3 is CASSLTPYEQYF. The CDR3 region has the DNA TGTGCCAGCAGCTTAACACCCTACGAGCAGTACTTC. The genes are TRBV11-2 and TRBJ2-7; D remains unclear. The germline gives CDR1 SGHAT, CDR2 FQNNGV. Deletions cut 2 bases from V and 2 bases from J, with 4 bases between. The CDR3 extends over 12 amino acids.

In this sample, this clone turned up a few times. The rearrangement links TRBV4-1 to TRBJ2-3; 10 nucleotides align to TRBD1. The germline gives CDR1 MGHRA, CDR2 YSYEKL. V dropped 1 base and J dropped 3; count of bases not matched to a gene: 4. CDR3 length: 16 amino acids. The CDR3 DNA follows: TGCGCCAGCAGCCAAGCTCCGGGACAGGGGACAGATACGCAGTATTTT. Residues: CASSQAPGQGTDTQYF.

This chain connects TRBV5-4 to TRBJ2-7; 7 bases align to TRBD2. Germline V gives CDR1 SGHNT, CDR2 YYREEE (reference sequence). Unmatched junction bases numbered 4, after V lost 1 base and J lost 6 bases. This CDR3 has 13 residues. The CDR3 DNA is TGTGCCAGCAGCTTGCAACTAGCGAGCGAGCAGTACTTC. Residues: CASSLQLASEQYF.

The V and J genes are TRBV11-1 and TRBJ2-7; 9 positions match TRBD2. This CDR3 contains 15 residues. V shed 4 bases and J 9 bases; nucleotides not matched to a gene: 13. CDR1 is SGHAT, CDR2 FQDESV, per germline (reference sequence). As DNA, the CDR3 is TGTGCCAGCAGCTCTCAAGCGGGAGGAATAGTCGGGCAGTACTTC. This gives the protein CASSSQAGGIVGQYF. Complete variable domain (other parts from reference TRBV11-1 and TRBJ2-7): EAEVAQSPRYKITEKSQAVAFWCDPISGHATLYWYRQILGQGPELLVQFQDESVVDDSQLPKDRFSAERLKGVDSTLKIQPAELGDSAMYLCASSSQAGGIVGQYFGPGTRLTVT.

The gene calls are TRBV15 and TRBJ1-5; TRBD1 agrees at 7 bases. The germline CDR1 and CDR2 sequences are LNHNV and YYDKDF (reference sequence). The CDR3 is 15 amino acids. Trimming removed 2 bases from V and 1 base from J; junction bases left unmatched: 2. The CDR3 sequence: CATSRSTGSNQPQHF. The CDR3 DNA reads as TGTGCCACCAGCAGATCGACAGGGAGCAATCAGCCCCAGCATTTT.

This chain joins TRBV10-1 and TRBJ1-1; TRBD1 is a possible D gene (5 bases). The CDR3 contains 13 residues. Germline V gene lookup returns CDR1 WNHNN and CDR2 SYGVQD (reference sequence). The V end was cut by 6 bases, the J end by 1 base, with 9 bases between. DNA for the CDR3: TGCGCCAGCAGGTTACAGGAGAACACTGAAGCTTTCTTT. This encodes CASRLQENTEAFF.